What follows describes a single T cell receptor (beta chain). This sample was taken from a study of blood T cell repertoires in COVID-19. The germline V gene has CDR1 MNHEY and CDR2 SVGAGI. Unmatched junction bases numbered 3, after V lost 5 bases and J lost 5 bases. There are 13 residues in the CDR3. Sequencing was performed with immunoSEQ multiplex PCR; in TCRdb, only in-frame clones are kept and a portion is missing. The sample lists some 240,000 clones, around 80% occurring once. This rearrangement joins TRBV6-5 to TRBJ1-5, with TRBD1 matching over 7 bases. Material: peripheral blood. This receptor was identified in a woman in her seventies with acute or convalescent COVID-19. The CDR3 nucleotides read TGTGCCAGCAGTAACAGGGGTGATCAGCCCCAGCATTTT. Its protein product is CASSNRGDQPQHF.